This is a list of T cell receptor beta chains from one sample in a study of identical twins. MiXCR, run by TCRdb on the 5' RACE reads, gives a single entry per CDR3 protein. This sample has a few hundred thousand distinct CDR3 sequences, with roughly 8.7% found just once. These data were likewise used in another study, on yellow fever vaccine responses in identical twins.

Material: CD8+ T cells sorted from blood. These receptors were obtained from a woman in her late teens or twenties in good health. CDR3s include the opening cysteine and the closing phenylalanine or tryptophan. A D gene is named only where the DNA matches it firmly. A clone size is listed for some rows: how often the clone was seen (once, few, many), or a class if it is expanded.

TRBV7-3	13	TRBJ2-1	NA	TRBD2	CASRASGGNEQFF	TGTGCCAGCAGGGCTAGCGGGGGCAATGAGCAGTTCTTC
TRBV28	15	TRBJ2-7	few	TRBD1	CASRHSRDRGNEQYF	TGTGCCAGCAGGCATTCAAGAGACAGGGGCAACGAGCAGTACTTC
TRBV7-9	14	TRBJ1-5	many	NA	CASSLSGLNQPQHF	TGTGCCAGCAGCTTATCAGGGCTCAATCAGCCCCAGCATTTT
TRBV12-3/TRBV12-4	14	TRBJ2-5	many	TRBD2	CASSPSGRAETQYF	TGTGCCAGCAGTCCTAGCGGGAGGGCGGAGACCCAGTACTTC
TRBV12-3/TRBV12-4	15	TRBJ1-2	few	NA	CASRAGGLSFYGYTF	TGTGCCAGCAGGGCGGGGGGGCTATCCTTCTATGGCTACACCTTC
TRBV11-2	12	TRBJ2-7	NA	NA	CASSLAQWEQYF	TGTGCCAGCAGCTTAGCTCAGTGGGAGCAGTACTTC
TRBV14	15	TRBJ2-7	NA	TRBD1	CASSQRPGGEYEQYF	TGTGCCAGCAGCCAAAGGCCAGGGGGCGAGTACGAGCAGTACTTC
TRBV7-9	13	TRBJ2-5	NA	NA	CASSLSGAETQYF	TGTGCCAGCAGCTTATCAGGGGCGGAGACCCAGTACTTC
TRBV29-1	16	TRBJ2-7	NA	TRBD2	CSVEGLAGEYRYEQYF	TGCAGCGTTGAAGGACTAGCGGGAGAATATCGTTACGAGCAGTACTTC
TRBV7-2	15	TRBJ1-5	few	NA	CASSLPGYSNQPQHF	TGTGCCAGCAGCTTACCGGGTTATAGCAATCAGCCCCAGCATTTT
TRBV7-9	13	TRBJ1-1	NA	TRBD1	CASRATGRTEAFF	TGTGCCAGCAGGGCGACAGGGCGGACTGAAGCTTTCTTT
TRBV6-5	19	TRBJ2-2	NA	NA	CASSYSTFRGGPDTGELFF	TGTGCCAGCAGTTACTCGACCTTTCGAGGGGGGCCGGACACCGGGGAGCTGTTTTTT
TRBV10-3	17	TRBJ2-1	NA	TRBD2	CAISERLAGGSYNEQFF	TGTGCCATCAGTGAGAGACTAGCGGGAGGCTCCTACAATGAGCAGTTCTTC
TRBV19	15	TRBJ2-1	NA	TRBD2	CASTELAGGLTEQFF	TGTGCCAGTACAGAACTAGCGGGGGGACTTACTGAGCAGTTCTTC
TRBV6-1	14	TRBJ2-3	few	NA	CASGPSPLTDTQYF	TGTGCCAGCGGGCCCAGCCCTCTCACAGATACGCAGTATTTT
TRBV30	13	TRBJ2-7	NA	NA	CAWSETIGSEQYF	TGTGCCTGGAGTGAGACCATCGGGAGCGAGCAGTACTTC
TRBV4-1	19	TRBJ2-7	many	TRBD2	CASSQEGGRTSGRSYEQYF	TGCGCCAGCAGCCAAGAGGGTGGTCGGACTAGCGGGAGAAGCTACGAGCAGTACTTC
TRBV28	16	TRBJ2-5	few	TRBD1	CASSSQTGPVLETQYF	TGTGCCAGCAGTTCTCAGACAGGGCCGGTTTTAGAGACCCAGTACTTC
TRBV7-9	16	TRBJ2-7	many	NA	CASSLAGQGNPYEQYF	TGTGCCAGCAGCTTAGCCGGTCAGGGGAACCCCTACGAGCAGTACTTC
TRBV7-9	15	TRBJ1-1	few	NA	CASSSRPIGNTEAFF	TGTGCCAGCAGCTCACGCCCGATAGGGAACACTGAAGCTTTCTTT
TRBV21-1	15	TRBJ2-7	few	NA	CASSPTGAHSYEQYF	TGTGCCAGCAGCCCCACAGGGGCCCACTCCTACGAGCAGTACTTC
TRBV4-1	15	TRBJ2-7	NA	NA	CASSQDGRASYEQYF	TGCGCCAGCAGCCAAGATGGGCGGGCCTCCTACGAGCAGTACTTC
TRBV7-8	16	TRBJ2-5	once	NA	CASSSQEIAPPRTQYF	TGTGCCAGCAGCTCCCAAGAAATAGCTCCCCCCCGAACCCAGTACTTC
TRBV6-1	17	TRBJ2-1	NA	TRBD1	CASSEPLGQGFPYEQFF	TGTGCCAGCAGTGAGCCCTTAGGACAGGGATTTCCATATGAGCAGTTCTTC
TRBV4-1	14	TRBJ2-3	few	TRBD2	CASSQKGLAGGKYF	TGCGCCAGCAGCCAAAAGGGACTAGCGGGGGGGAAGTATTTT
TRBV4-1	11	TRBJ2-1	many	NA	CASSQDNEQFF	TGTGCCAGCAGCCAGGACAATGAGCAGTTCTTC
TRBV7-9	13	TRBJ2-3	few	NA	CASSPKSTDTQYF	TGTGCCAGCAGCCCGAAGAGCACAGATACGCAGTATTTT
TRBV4-2	19	TRBJ2-1	many	TRBD2	CASSAPGLAGGLSYNEQFF	TGTGCCAGCAGCGCCCCGGGACTAGCGGGAGGCCTCTCCTACAATGAGCAGTTCTTC
TRBV20-1	15	TRBJ1-3	many	NA	CSAKIGQNTGNTIYF	TGCAGTGCCAAAATCGGACAGAACACTGGAAACACCATATATTTT
TRBV29-1	13	TRBJ2-3	many	NA	CSVSGQGTDTQYF	TGCAGCGTGTCCGGGCAGGGCACAGATACGCAGTATTTT
TRBV7-9	14	TRBJ1-3	many	TRBD1	CASNTGQDGNTIYF	TGTGCCAGCAACACTGGACAGGACGGAAACACCATATATTTT
TRBV6-1	14	TRBJ1-2	NA	NA	CASTEAGRDYGYTF	TGTGCCAGCACTGAAGCGGGGAGAGACTATGGCTACACCTTC
TRBV29-1	11	TRBJ2-1	few	NA	CSDTSQGGQFF	TGCAGCGATACATCACAGGGCGGGCAGTTCTTC
TRBV29-1	14	TRBJ1-6	many	TRBD1	CSAATGGANSPLHF	TGCAGCGCTGCGACAGGGGGCGCCAATTCACCCCTCCACTTT
TRBV11-2	14	TRBJ2-7	many	NA	CASSLVVSSYEQYF	TGTGCCAGCAGCTTAGTCGTGAGCTCCTACGAGCAGTACTTC
TRBV29-1	12	TRBJ1-1	few	NA	CSAGGRETEAFF	TGCAGCGCTGGGGGGAGAGAAACTGAAGCTTTCTTT
TRBV4-1	15	TRBJ2-5	few	NA	CASSQDKSIAETQYF	TGCGCCAGCAGCCAGGACAAAAGCATAGCGGAGACCCAGTACTTC
TRBV7-2	11	TRBJ2-7	few	NA	CASSLSGLWYF	TGTGCCAGCAGCTTATCTGGTCTTTGGTACTTC
TRBV10-3	16	TRBJ1-1	NA	NA	CAISDADKNMNTEAFF	TGTGCCATCAGTGATGCGGACAAAAACATGAACACTGAAGCTTTCTTT
TRBV28	17	TRBJ2-3	few	NA	CASSSLRLRDHADTQYF	TGTGCCAGCAGTTCCCTCAGACTCAGGGATCACGCAGATACGCAGTATTTT
TRBV27	14	TRBJ2-7	many	TRBD2	CASSLGRGGYEQYF	TGTGCCAGCAGTCTGGGCCGGGGGGGATACGAGCAGTACTTC
TRBV7-8	16	TRBJ2-2	few	NA	CASSAIRLVGTGELFF	TGTGCCAGCAGCGCCATCCGACTAGTTGGGACCGGGGAGCTGTTTTTT
TRBV12-3/TRBV12-4	14	TRBJ2-2	NA	TRBD1	CASNQGVGTGELFF	TGTGCCAGCAACCAGGGGGTAGGCACCGGGGAGCTGTTTTTT
TRBV5-1	16	TRBJ2-5	many	TRBD1	CASSLAGTGALETQYF	TGCGCCAGCAGCTTGGCCGGGACAGGTGCTTTGGAGACCCAGTACTTC
TRBV12-3/TRBV12-4	12	TRBJ1-1	many	NA	CASSLVNTEAFF	TGTGCCAGCAGTTTAGTAAACACTGAAGCTTTCTTT
TRBV19	18	TRBJ2-6	few	NA	CASSWTSTRLSGANVLTF	TGTGCCAGTAGTTGGACCTCCACCCGCCTTTCTGGGGCCAACGTCCTGACTTTC
TRBV29-1	13	TRBJ2-5	few	NA	CSATGRNQETQYF	TGCAGCGCCACCGGACGGAACCAAGAGACCCAGTACTTC
TRBV6-6	12	TRBJ2-3	NA	NA	CASSWESDTQYF	TGTGCCAGCAGTTGGGAATCAGATACGCAGTATTTT